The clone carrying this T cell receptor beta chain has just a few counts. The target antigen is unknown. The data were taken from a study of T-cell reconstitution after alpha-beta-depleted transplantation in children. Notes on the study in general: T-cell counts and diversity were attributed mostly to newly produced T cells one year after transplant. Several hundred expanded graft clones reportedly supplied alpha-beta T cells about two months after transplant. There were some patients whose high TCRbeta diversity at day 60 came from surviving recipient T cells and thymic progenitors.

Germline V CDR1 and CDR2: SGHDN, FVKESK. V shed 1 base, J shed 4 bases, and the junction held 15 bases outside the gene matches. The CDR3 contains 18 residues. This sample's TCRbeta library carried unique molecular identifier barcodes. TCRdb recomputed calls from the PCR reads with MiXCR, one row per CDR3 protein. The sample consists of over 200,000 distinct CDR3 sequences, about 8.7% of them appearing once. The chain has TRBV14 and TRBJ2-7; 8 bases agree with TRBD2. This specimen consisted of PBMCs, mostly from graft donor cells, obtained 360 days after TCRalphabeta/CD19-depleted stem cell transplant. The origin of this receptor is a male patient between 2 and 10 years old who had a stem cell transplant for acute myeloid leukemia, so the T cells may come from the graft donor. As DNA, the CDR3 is TGTGCCAGCAGCCAAGGATCGATAGCGGGGCCAAGCTCGTACGAGCAGTACTTC. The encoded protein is CASSQGSIAGPSSYEQYF.